This section outlines one T cell receptor (beta chain) sequence together with its context. Its specificity is unknown. CD4+ T cells that had been cultured provided DNA sequenced with the Oncomine TCR Beta short-read assay. MiXCR, applied by TCRdb to the PCR reads, yields one record per CDR3 protein. The sample contains around 11,000 distinct CDR3 sequences, about 25% of which appear only once. This entry comes from a study of vaccination and CD4 T cells after COVID-19. Sample treatment: roughly 10-day PBMC culture with coronavirus spike peptide pools or control peptides (ViraFEST assay). Negative selection isolated the CD4+ T cells once the cells had been cultured for around nine days. This sequence was found in a human donor who had recovered from COVID-19. Material: CD4+ T cells from blood, cultured in vitro, obtained after SARS-CoV-2 vaccination.

This CDR3 is CSARGSRRSYEQYF. CDR3 in DNA: TGCAGTGCTAGAGGATCCAGAAGGTCCTACGAGCAGTACTTC. The rearrangement uses TRBV20-1 and TRBJ2-7, with D unresolved. Per germline, CDR1 DFQATT and CDR2 SNEGSKA (reference sequence). This CDR3 comprises 14 residues. Deletions cut 1 base from V and 1 base from J, with 11 bases between.